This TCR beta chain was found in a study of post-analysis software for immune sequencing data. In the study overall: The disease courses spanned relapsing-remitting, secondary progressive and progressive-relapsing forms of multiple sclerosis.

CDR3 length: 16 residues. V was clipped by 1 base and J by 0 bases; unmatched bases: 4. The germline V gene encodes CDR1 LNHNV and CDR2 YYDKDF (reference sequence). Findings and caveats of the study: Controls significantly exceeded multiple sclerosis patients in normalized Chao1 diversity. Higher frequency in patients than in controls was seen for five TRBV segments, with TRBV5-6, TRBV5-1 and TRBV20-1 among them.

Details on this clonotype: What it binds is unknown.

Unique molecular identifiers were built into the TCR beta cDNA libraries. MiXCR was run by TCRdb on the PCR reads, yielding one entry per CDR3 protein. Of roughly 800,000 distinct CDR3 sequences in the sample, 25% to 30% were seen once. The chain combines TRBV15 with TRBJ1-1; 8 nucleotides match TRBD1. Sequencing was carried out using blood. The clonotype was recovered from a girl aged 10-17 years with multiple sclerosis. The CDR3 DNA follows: TGTGCCACCAGCAGAGCGCCAGGGGGCTTGAACACTGAAGCTTTCTTT. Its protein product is CATSRAPGGLNTEAFF.